This TCR beta chain was found in a study of shared clonotypes between healthy human individuals. The wider study: The donors, a couple of women and three men, were aged 18 to 49.

This table comes from immunoSEQ multiplex PCR, and its TCRdb copy is limited to in-frame clones, with some not included. Of over a million clones listed, approximately 98.5% are singletons. Sequencing was carried out using naive CD4+ T cells sorted from blood. Documented subset: CD45RA+ positively selected. This receptor was obtained from a man aged 30 to 39 in good health.

The CDR3 here is CASSTGTSGRGRSYEQYF. CDR3 sequence (DNA): TGTGCCAGCAGCACTGGGACTAGCGGGAGAGGTCGGTCCTACGAGCAGTACTTC. The chain is built from TRBV11-2 and TRBJ2-7; 14 nucleotides align to TRBD2. Germline V gives CDR1 SGHAT, CDR2 FQNNGV. This CDR3 region has 18 residues. V lost 5 bases, J lost 1 base, and 10 bases stayed unmatched.